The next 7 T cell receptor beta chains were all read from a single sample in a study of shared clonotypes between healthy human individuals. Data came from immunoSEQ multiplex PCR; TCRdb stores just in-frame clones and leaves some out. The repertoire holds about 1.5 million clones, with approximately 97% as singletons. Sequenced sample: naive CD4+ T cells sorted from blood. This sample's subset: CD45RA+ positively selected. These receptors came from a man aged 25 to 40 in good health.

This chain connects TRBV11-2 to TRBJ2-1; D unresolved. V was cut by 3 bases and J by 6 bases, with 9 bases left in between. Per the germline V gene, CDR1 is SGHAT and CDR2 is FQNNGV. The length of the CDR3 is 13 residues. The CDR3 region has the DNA TGTGCCAGCAGCTTGGAAGTGATCAATGAGCAGTTCTTC. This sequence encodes CASSLEVINEQFF. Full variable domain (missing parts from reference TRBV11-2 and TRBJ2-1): EAGVAQSPRYKIIEKRQSVAFWCNPISGHATLYWYQQILGQGPKLLIQFQNNGVVDDSQLPKDRFSAERLKGVDSTLKIQPAKLEDSAVYLCASSLEVINEQFFGPGTRLTVL.

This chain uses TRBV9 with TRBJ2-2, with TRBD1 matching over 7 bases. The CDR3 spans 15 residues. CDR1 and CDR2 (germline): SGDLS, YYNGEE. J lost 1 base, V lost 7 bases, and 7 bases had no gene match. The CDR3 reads CASEAGQENTGELFF. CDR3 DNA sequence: TGTGCCAGCGAAGCCGGACAGGAGAACACCGGGGAGCTGTTTTTT. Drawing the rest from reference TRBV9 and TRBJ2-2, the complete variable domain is DSGVTQTPKHLITATGQRVTLRCSPRSGDLSVYWYQQSLDQGLQFLIQYYNGEERAKGNILERFSAQQFPDLHSELNLSSLELGDSALYFCASEAGQENTGELFFGEGSRLTVL.

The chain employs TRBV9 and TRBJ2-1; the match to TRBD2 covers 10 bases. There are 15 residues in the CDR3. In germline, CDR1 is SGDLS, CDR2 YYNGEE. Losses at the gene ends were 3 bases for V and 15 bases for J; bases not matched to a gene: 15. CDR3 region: CASSADQASGSRRFF. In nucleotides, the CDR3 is TGTGCCAGCAGCGCTGACCAGGCTAGCGGGAGTCGAAGGTTCTTC.

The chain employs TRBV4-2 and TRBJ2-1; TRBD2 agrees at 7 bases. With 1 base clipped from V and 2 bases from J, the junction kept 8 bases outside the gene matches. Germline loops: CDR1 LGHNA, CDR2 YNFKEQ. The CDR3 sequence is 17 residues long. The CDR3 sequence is CASSQAGREFTYNEQFF. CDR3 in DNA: TGTGCCAGCAGCCAAGCTGGGCGGGAGTTCACCTACAATGAGCAGTTCTTC.

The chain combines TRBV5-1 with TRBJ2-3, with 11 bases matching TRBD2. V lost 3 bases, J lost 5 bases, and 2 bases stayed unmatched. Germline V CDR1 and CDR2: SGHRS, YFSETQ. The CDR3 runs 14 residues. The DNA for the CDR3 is TGCGCCAGCAGCTCCGGGACTAGCGGAGATACGCAGTATTTT. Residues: CASSSGTSGDTQYF.

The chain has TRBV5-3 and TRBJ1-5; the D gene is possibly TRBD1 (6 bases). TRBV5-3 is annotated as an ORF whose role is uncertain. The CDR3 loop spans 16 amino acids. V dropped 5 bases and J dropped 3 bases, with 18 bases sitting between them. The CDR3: CARSFYTGAPNQPQHF. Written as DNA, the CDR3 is TGTGCCAGAAGTTTTTACACGGGGGCTCCCAATCAGCCCCAGCATTTT.

The CDR3 sequence: CASTKIGGGPNTEAFF. Written as DNA, the CDR3 is TGTGCCAGCACCAAGATTGGCGGGGGTCCGAACACTGAAGCTTTCTTT. The chain has TRBV11-2 and TRBJ1-1; D possibly corresponds to TRBD1 (5 bases). Germline lookup yields CDR1 SGHAT and CDR2 FQNNGV. Trimming pared 7 bases from V and 1 base from J, leaving 19 bases between. This CDR3 contains 16 residues. Full variable domain (outside the CDR3, taken from reference TRBV11-2 and TRBJ1-1): EAGVAQSPRYKIIEKRQSVAFWCNPISGHATLYWYQQILGQGPKLLIQFQNNGVVDDSQLPKDRFSAERLKGVDSTLKIQPAKLEDSAVYLCASTKIGGGPNTEAFFGQGTRLTVV.